The rows below give T cell receptor beta chains drawn from one sample of a study of blood T cell repertoires in COVID-19. The method was immunoSEQ multiplex PCR; TCRdb's version includes in-frame clones alone and lacks a portion of them. The profile shows over 350,000 clones, 88% of them singletons. What was sequenced was PBMCs or T cells enriched from blood (not recorded which). These receptors were obtained from a young woman with acute COVID-19. The CDR3 runs from the conserved cysteine through the conserved F or W. A D gene is named only where the DNA matches it firmly. Only part of the rows carry a size: once, few, many, or a class if the clone is expanded.

j_gene	d_gene	v_gene	len	abundance	CDR3aa	CDR3nt
TRBJ1-6	-	TRBV5-1	14	-	CASSLQQDNSPLHF	TGCGCCAGCAGCTTGCAGCAGGATAATTCACCCCTCCACTTT
TRBJ1-3	-	TRBV9	14	-	CASSRGDSGNTIYF	TGTGCCAGCAGCCGGGGAGACTCTGGAAACACCATATATTTT
TRBJ2-2	TRBD2	TRBV19	15	-	CASSRGGTATGELFF	TGTGCCAGTTCCCGGGGGGGGACGGCCACCGGGGAGCTGTTTTTT
TRBJ2-3	-	TRBV2	13	-	CASSEGAGDTQYF	TGTGCCAGCAGTGAGGGGGCCGGAGATACGCAGTATTTT
TRBJ1-1	-	TRBV7-9	12	-	CASSLSYTEAFF	TGTGCCAGCAGCTTATCGTACACTGAAGCTTTCTTT
TRBJ1-6	-	TRBV24-1	14	-	CATQGRGYNSPLHF	TGTGCCACGCAGGGCCGGGGGTATAATTCACCCCTCCACTTT
TRBJ2-7	-	TRBV6-2/TRBV6-3	18	-	CASSYDRGSYSRLYEQYF	TGTGCCAGCAGTTACGATCGGGGATCCTACTCTCGTCTCTACGAGCAGTACTTC
TRBJ2-1	-	TRBV21-1	15	-	CASSTPGRDWCEQFF	TGTGCCAGCAGCACCCCGGGGCGGGATTGGTGTGAGCAGTTCTTC
TRBJ2-1	TRBD1	TRBV19	14	-	CASSSRDRDNEQFF	TGTGCCAGTAGTAGCCGGGACAGAGACAATGAGCAGTTCTTC
TRBJ1-6	-	TRBV7-8	18	few	CASSLKITGSSYNSPLHF	TGTGCCAGCAGCTTAAAGATTACAGGGAGCTCCTATAATTCACCCCTCCACTTT
TRBJ1-1	TRBD1	TRBV12-5	13	-	CASGLSRTGRAFF	TGTGCTAGTGGTTTGTCGCGGACAGGGCGGGCTTTCTTT
TRBJ2-7	-	TRBV9	14	once	CASSRGGAPYEQYF	TGTGCCAGCAGCCGAGGGGGGGCCCCCTACGAGCAGTACTTC
TRBJ2-1	-	TRBV27	14	-	CASSLMTGGNEQFF	TGTGCCAGCAGTTTAATGACCGGGGGCAATGAGCAGTTCTTC
TRBJ2-7	-	TRBV12-3/TRBV12-4	11	-	CASSAQYEQYF	TGTGCCAGCAGCGCCCAGTACGAGCAGTACTTC
TRBJ1-2	TRBD1	TRBV5-1	14	-	CASSFGQGGYGYTF	TGCGCCAGCAGCTTTGGACAGGGGGGCTATGGCTACACCTTC
TRBJ2-7	TRBD1	TRBV3-1/TRBV3-2	17	-	CASSHRTGGKFAYEQYF	TGTGCCAGCAGCCATAGGACAGGGGGCAAATTCGCCTACGAGCAGTACTTC
TRBJ2-2	-	TRBV3-1/TRBV3-2	17	-	CASSQGEGARYTGELFF	TGTGCCAGCAGCCAAGGTGAAGGAGCTCGGTATACCGGGGAGCTGTTTTTT
TRBJ1-1	-	TRBV24-1	11	-	CAPRTGTEAFF	TGTGCCCCCCGGACGGGGACTGAAGCTTTCTTT
TRBJ1-1	-	TRBV9	15	-	CASSPRQEPNTEAFF	TGTGCCAGCAGCCCGAGACAGGAACCGAACACTGAAGCTTTCTTT
TRBJ2-7	-	TRBV29-1	14	-	CSVAFRGPSNEQYF	TGCAGCGTTGCGTTCAGGGGCCCATCTAACGAGCAGTACTTC
TRBJ2-1	TRBD2	TRBV25-1	15	-	CASSEGGGNYNEQFF	TGTGCCAGCAGTGAGGGCGGGGGGAACTACAATGAGCAGTTCTTC
TRBJ2-1	-	TRBV18	15	-	CASSPQPSSYNEQFF	TGTGCCAGCTCACCACAGCCTAGCTCCTACAATGAGCAGTTCTTC
TRBJ2-1	-	TRBV24-1	12	-	CATSFQGNEQFF	TGTGCCACCAGCTTTCAGGGAAATGAGCAGTTCTTC
TRBJ2-7	TRBD1	TRBV5-5	16	-	CASSLLQGQGAYEQYF	TGTGCCAGCAGCTTGCTGCAGGGACAGGGGGCATACGAGCAGTACTTC
TRBJ1-2	-	TRBV24-1	15	-	CATSDTTGDSYGYTF	TGTGCCACCAGTGATACGACAGGTGATAGCTATGGCTACACCTTC
TRBJ1-1	-	TRBV6-1	14	-	CASSDATVDTEAFF	TGTGCCAGCAGTGATGCGACAGTGGACACTGAAGCTTTCTTT
TRBJ2-1	TRBD1	TRBV4-1	15	-	CASSHKQGARNEQFF	TGCGCCAGCAGCCACAAACAGGGGGCGCGGAATGAGCAGTTCTTC
TRBJ1-1	-	TRBV5-6	14	-	CASSLFQGGTEAFF	TGTGCCAGCAGCTTGTTTCAGGGCGGCACTGAAGCTTTCTTT
TRBJ2-3	-	TRBV6-2/TRBV6-3	17	-	CASSYSPASDSTDTQYF	TGTGCCAGCAGTTACAGTCCGGCTAGCGACAGCACAGATACGCAGTATTTT
TRBJ2-1	-	TRBV5-1	16	-	CASSLGTRRGQNEQFF	TGCGCCAGCAGCTTGGGTACACGGAGGGGCCAAAATGAGCAGTTCTTC
TRBJ1-5	-	TRBV19	13	-	CASSLDSYQPQHF	TGTGCCAGTTCCCTTGACAGTTATCAGCCCCAGCATTTT
TRBJ2-2	TRBD2	TRBV7-3	16	-	CASSRGLAVNTGELFF	TGTGCCAGCAGCCGCGGACTAGCGGTCAACACCGGGGAGCTGTTTTTT
TRBJ2-7	-	TRBV6-5	11	once	CASSYGGEQYF	TGTGCCAGCAGTTACGGAGGCGAGCAGTACTTC
TRBJ1-6	TRBD1	TRBV28	14	-	CASSFRDRGSPLHF	TGTGCCAGCAGTTTCCGGGACAGGGGTTCACCCCTCCACTTT
TRBJ1-4	-	TRBV24-1	15	-	CATSDPRETGEKLFF	TGTGCCACCAGTGATCCAAGGGAGACCGGTGAAAAACTGTTTTTT
TRBJ1-4	-	TRBV4-3	16	-	CASSHEHRVTNEKLFF	TGCGCCAGCAGCCACGAACACAGGGTGACTAATGAAAAACTGTTTTTT
TRBJ1-3	TRBD1	TRBV7-9	15	-	CASSLAGGFGNTIYF	TGTGCCAGCAGCTTGGCAGGGGGCTTTGGAAACACCATATATTTT
TRBJ2-2	TRBD1	TRBV6-1	16	-	CASSEGTGQGSGELFF	TGTGCCAGCAGTGAAGGCACGGGACAGGGGAGCGGGGAGCTGTTTTTT
TRBJ1-4	-	TRBV7-8	14	once	CASTFRGRDEKLFF	TGTGCCAGCACCTTTCGGGGGAGAGATGAAAAACTGTTTTTT
TRBJ1-6	-	TRBV7-2	12	-	CASSSLNSPLHF	TGTGCCAGCAGCTCCCTCAATTCACCCCTCCACTTT
TRBJ2-7	TRBD2	TRBV7-2	15	-	CASSIRLAGGREQYF	TGTGCCAGCAGCATCCGACTAGCGGGGGGGCGGGAGCAGTACTTC
TRBJ2-7	-	TRBV3-1/TRBV3-2	16	-	CASSQAKEIYYYEQYF	TGTGCCAGCAGCCAAGCTAAGGAAATATACTACTACGAGCAGTACTTC
TRBJ2-3	TRBD2	TRBV10-2	15	once	CASSDPGLAGGTQYF	TGCGCCAGCAGTGACCCAGGACTAGCGGGGGGTACGCAGTATTTT
TRBJ1-2	-	TRBV4-3	13	-	CASSRTRQDGYTF	TGCGCCAGCAGCCGAACCCGACAGGATGGCTACACCTTC
TRBJ1-5	-	TRBV5-1	15	-	CASSWEGQANQPQHF	TGCGCCAGCAGCTGGGAGGGCCAGGCCAATCAGCCCCAGCATTTT
TRBJ2-3	TRBD2	TRBV2	15	-	CASRDRVAGGNTQYF	TGTGCCAGCAGGGATCGGGTAGCGGGGGGAAATACGCAGTATTTT
TRBJ2-1	TRBD2	TRBV3-1/TRBV3-2	16	once	CASSQGLAGGSNEQFF	TGTGCCAGCAGCCAGGGCCTAGCGGGGGGTAGTAATGAGCAGTTCTTC
TRBJ1-6	-	TRBV4-3	14	few	CASSQGQYNSPLHF	TGCGCCAGCAGCCAAGGACAGTATAATTCACCCCTCCACTTT
TRBJ2-3	TRBD1	TRBV9	14	-	CASSATPSGTVQYF	TGTGCCAGCAGCGCAACCCCCTCCGGGACAGTACAGTATTTT
TRBJ1-1	-	TRBV3-1/TRBV3-2	14	-	CASSQESGYTEAFF	TGTGCCAGCAGCCAAGAGTCAGGCTACACTGAAGCTTTCTTT
TRBJ1-1	-	TRBV2	13	-	CASRYDTHTEAFF	TGTGCCAGCAGGTACGACACGCACACTGAAGCTTTCTTT
TRBJ1-3	-	TRBV29-1	12	once	CSAEAGGNTIYF	TGCAGCGCGGAGGCAGGCGGAAACACCATATATTTT
TRBJ1-1	-	TRBV25-1	13	-	CAASDSPNTEAFF	TGTGCCGCCTCGGACAGCCCTAACACTGAAGCTTTCTTT